These 28 T cell receptor beta chains originate from one sample sequenced in a study of shared clonotypes between healthy human individuals. Only CD45RO-negative cells positively selected for CCR7 counted as naive CD8 cells, so terminally differentiated effector memory CD45RA+ cells were excluded. The protocol was immunoSEQ multiplex PCR, while the TCRdb copy is restricted to in-frame clones and leaves out a portion. The data contain roughly 890,000 clones, nearly 95% of them seen just once; the ten biggest clones take up around 24%. The sequenced sample was naive CD8+ T cells sorted from blood. The receptors were sampled from a young man in good health.

This chain joins TRBV7-9 and TRBJ2-1; TRBD2 agrees at 10 bases. This CDR3 comprises 15 residues. The germline V gene has CDR1 SEHNR and CDR2 FQNEAQ (reference sequence). J gave up 9 bases and V 5 bases, and 10 bases lay outside the gene matches. CDR3 amino acids: CASSLPGLAISEQFF. The CDR3 DNA sequence: TGTGCCAGCAGCCTCCCGGGACTAGCGATCAGTGAGCAGTTCTTC.

This rearrangement joins TRBV7-6 to TRBJ2-7, with D perhaps TRBD1 (5 bases). The germline V gene encodes CDR1 SGHVS and CDR2 FNYEAQ. V was shortened by 1 base and J by 3 bases, with 7 bases between the two germline ends. This CDR3 spans 13 amino acids. The CDR3 region is CASSLGGIYEQYF. CDR3 DNA: TGTGCCAGCAGCTTAGGGGGCATCTACGAGCAGTACTTC.

The rearrangement uses TRBV5-4 and TRBJ2-7, with 8 bases lining up with TRBD2. This CDR3 region has 16 residues. The V gene end was trimmed by 3 bases and the J gene end by 1 base; junction bases not matched to a gene: 9. The germline V gene has CDR1 SGHNT and CDR2 YYREEE (reference sequence). This CDR3 is CASSSYWREDSYEQYF. The CDR3, as DNA: TGTGCCAGCAGCTCCTATTGGCGGGAGGATTCCTACGAGCAGTACTTC. Filled out from reference TRBV5-4 and TRBJ2-7, the complete variable domain reads ETGVTQSPTHLIKTRGQQVTLRCSSQSGHNTVSWYQQALGQGPQFIFQYYREEENGRGNFPPRFSGLQFPNYSSELNVNALELDDSALYLCASSSYWREDSYEQYFGPGTRLTVT.

The chain combines TRBV25-1 with TRBJ2-5; the match to TRBD2 covers 9 bases. With 4 bases clipped from V and 2 bases from J, the junction kept 11 bases outside the gene matches. The germline V gene has CDR1 MGHDK and CDR2 SYGVNS. The CDR3 totals 17 residues. The CDR3 DNA reads as TGTGCCAGCAGTGGGTATGAGACTAGCGGAATGCAAGAGACCCAGTACTTC. Protein product: CASSGYETSGMQETQYF.

This clone was observed many times. V usage is TRBV28 and J usage is TRBJ2-6, with D tentatively TRBD2 (5 bases). CDR1 MDHEN and CDR2 SYDVKM come from the germline V gene. CDR3 length equals 14 residues. V was clipped by 7 bases and J by 4 bases, with 11 bases between them. In DNA form, the CDR3 reads TGTGCCAGCACCGGGATGTGGGGGGCCAACGTCCTGACTTTC. Amino acid sequence: CASTGMWGANVLTF.

Concerning this clone itself: In the same sample, other DNA sequences code for this CDR3. The rearrangement joins TRBV7-9 to TRBJ1-5; D is perhaps TRBD1 (5 bases). Germline loops: CDR1 SEHNR, CDR2 FQNEAQ (reference sequence). The CDR3 is made up of 11 amino acids. V gave up 2 bases and J gave up 9 bases, with 5 bases separating them. CDR3 in DNA: TGTGCCAGCAGCTTACAGGGGCCCCAGCATTTT. Amino acids: CASSLQGPQHF.

This chain uses TRBV27 with TRBJ1-4, with D unresolved. The CDR3 covers 17 residues. Germline-derived CDR1 and CDR2 are MNHEY and SMNVEV (reference sequence). Trimming stripped 4 bases from V and 6 bases from J, with 21 bases between. CDR3 protein: CASSSTFPIPLDEKLFF. The DNA for the CDR3 is TGTGCCAGCAGTTCGACATTTCCCATACCTCTCGATGAAAAACTGTTTTTT.

The CDR3 DNA reads as TGTGCCAGCAGTGACTCTGGCGGGAGCGATGAGCAGTTCTTC. Its protein product is CASSDSGGSDEQFF. The chain uses TRBV6-4 and TRBJ2-1; 7 bases agree with TRBD2. The length of the CDR3 is 14 residues. V shed 0 bases and J 8 bases; nucleotides not matched to a gene: 4. CDR1 MRHNA and CDR2 SNTAGT come from the germline V gene.

The chain recombines TRBV11-3 with TRBJ2-7; possibly TRBD1 or TRBD2 for D (5 bases each). The germline V gene encodes CDR1 SGHNT and CDR2 YENEEA. The CDR3 runs to 15 residues. Trimming removed 1 base from V and 6 bases from J, with 16 bases in between. For the CDR3, the DNA is TGTGCCAGCAGCTTAGGCCAGGGAGTTGCCGGCGAGCAGTACTTC. Translation: CASSLGQGVAGEQYF.

The chain links TRBV19 to TRBJ1-5; no clear D gene. Germline CDR1 reads LNHDA; CDR2 reads SQIVND (reference sequence). This CDR3 has 14 amino acids. Trimming cost V 0 bases and J 4 bases, with 7 bases left between them. The CDR3 DNA sequence: TGTGCCAGTAGTATAGATCTCCAGAATCAGCCCCAGCATTTT. This translates into CASSIDLQNQPQHF.

This clone was seen only a few times. The chain joins TRBV18 to TRBJ2-1; 7 positions match TRBD2. V shed 3 bases, J shed 4 bases, and the junction held 6 bases outside the gene matches. The CDR3 has 15 amino acids. Looked up from germline, CDR1 is KGHSH and CDR2 is LQKENI. CDR3 nucleotide sequence: TGTGCCAGCTCACCTGAGGCGGGACTATACAATGAGCAGTTCTTC. Its translation is CASSPEAGLYNEQFF.

The V gene is TRBV2, the J gene TRBJ1-5; D is perhaps TRBD1 (5 bases). The CDR3 extends over 14 amino acids. V shed 9 bases and J shed 3 bases, with 15 bases lying between them. The V gene's germline CDR1 is SNHLY and CDR2 FYNNEI. The CDR3 nucleotides read TGTGCCAGTGGGGGGGTGGACTACAATCAGCCCCAGCATTTT. This translates into CASGGVDYNQPQHF.

This clone was found once. Within the sample, other DNA sequences also encode this same CDR3. The chain carries TRBV7-6 and TRBJ1-1, with a possible D match to TRBD1 (6 bases). The CDR3 covers 14 residues. Germline V CDR1 and CDR2: SGHVS, FNYEAQ. V gave up 3 bases and J gave up 0 bases, with 8 bases separating them. CDR3 bases: TGTGCCAGCAGCTTTGGGGGCGTGAACACTGAAGCTTTCTTT. Translation: CASSFGGVNTEAFF.

The sample holds one count of this clone. The CDR3 loop is CASMGLANEQFF. CDR3 nucleotides: TGTGCCAGCATGGGACTAGCGAATGAGCAGTTCTTC. V gene TRBV25-1 combines with J gene TRBJ2-1, with 10 nucleotides matching TRBD2. Germline CDR1 and CDR2: MGHDK and SYGVNS. This CDR3 spans 12 amino acids. With V trimmed by 7 bases and J by 7 bases, 1 base remained unmatched.

The CDR3 nucleotides are TGTGCCAGCAGCTTAGGACTTCGTGAGTGGAATGAGCAGTTCTTC. This translates into CASSLGLREWNEQFF. The rearrangement links TRBV7-6 to TRBJ2-1; D uncertain. Trimming took 1 base from V and 7 from J, leaving 14 bases between them. Per the germline V gene, CDR1 is SGHVS and CDR2 is FNYEAQ. The CDR3 is 15 residues long.

The rearrangement uses TRBV5-5 and TRBJ2-2; D possibly corresponds to TRBD1 (5 bases). V was trimmed by 5 bases and J by 2 bases, leaving 10 bases between them. CDR1 is SGHKS and CDR2 is YYEKEE in the germline V gene (reference sequence). The CDR3 has 14 residues. CDR3 DNA sequence: TGTGCCAGCAGACCGGACACTAACACCGGGGAGCTGTTTTTT. It is translated as CASRPDTNTGELFF.

The gene calls are TRBV4-1 and TRBJ2-7; 8 bases are a match to TRBD1. Trimming at V came to 5 bases and at J to 7 bases, leaving 13 bases not matched to a gene. The CDR3 loop spans 15 amino acids. CDR1 and CDR2 from the germline V gene are MGHRA and YSYEKL. The CDR3: CASSDRTGSRREQYF. The CDR3 DNA is TGCGCCAGCAGCGACCGGACAGGGAGCCGTCGGGAGCAGTACTTC.

In the case of this clone: This specimen includes other DNA sequences encoding the same CDR3. This rearrangement joins TRBV7-9 to TRBJ2-3, with unresolved D. CDR1 and CDR2 (germline): SEHNR, FQNEAQ (reference sequence). Trimming left V 2 bases short and J 6 bases short, with 6 bases between. The CDR3 covers 12 residues. The CDR3 region is CASSLFSDTQYF. CDR3 DNA: TGTGCCAGCAGCTTATTCAGTGATACGCAGTATTTT.

V and J are TRBV11-2 and TRBJ2-3, with TRBD1 as a possible D gene (5 bases). Germline lookup yields CDR1 SGHAT and CDR2 FQNNGV. The length of the CDR3 is 15 residues. Trimming stripped 5 bases from V and 6 bases from J, with 18 bases between. CDR3 sequence (DNA): TGTGCCAGCAGCGCCGCCAGGGCCGAGAAGGATACGCAGTATTTT. Protein product: CASSAARAEKDTQYF.

The chain combines TRBV7-9 with TRBJ1-2; possibly TRBD1 for D (6 bases). The germline gives CDR1 SEHNR, CDR2 FQNEAQ (reference sequence). The CDR3 is 14 amino acids. V was shortened by 5 bases and J by 2 bases, with 12 bases between the two germline ends. The CDR3 DNA reads as TGTGCCAGCAGCCCATTCGACAGGAACTATGGCTACACCTTC. It specifies CASSPFDRNYGYTF.

This clone occurred once. The gene calls are TRBV7-9 and TRBJ2-1, with D unresolved. The CDR3 sequence is 16 residues long. Germline V gene data show CDR1 as SEHNR and CDR2 as FQNEAQ (reference sequence). V was clipped by 3 bases and J by 5 bases, with 17 bases between them. The CDR3 reads CASSFRAGTQHNEQFF. The CDR3, as DNA: TGTGCCAGCAGCTTCCGGGCCGGAACGCAACACAATGAGCAGTTCTTC.

V is TRBV27 and J is TRBJ2-3; 9 positions agree with TRBD2. CDR1 MNHEY and CDR2 SMNVEV come from the germline V gene (reference sequence). V was clipped by 5 bases and J by 5 bases; unmatched bases: 8. CDR3 length: 15 amino acids. CDR3 DNA sequence: TGTGCCAGCAGTATCGGGTTAGCGGGAGTAGATACGCAGTATTTT. Protein product: CASSIGLAGVDTQYF.

The rearrangement uses TRBV6-5 and TRBJ1-5; no firm D call. Per the germline V gene, CDR1 is MNHEY and CDR2 is SVGAGI. The ends were cut back, 2 bases at V and 7 bases at J, with 12 bases in the middle. This CDR3 is built from 14 residues. The CDR3 reads CASSYEGIEQPQHF. CDR3 DNA: TGTGCCAGCAGTTACGAAGGGATTGAGCAGCCCCAGCATTTT.

A few counts support this clone. The same CDR3 also results from other DNA sequences found in this sample. The chain recombines TRBV5-4 with TRBJ2-7, with D perhaps matching TRBD1 (6 bases). Between the trimmed V and J ends, which lost 3 bases and 0 bases, there was a span of 10 bases. Germline assignment: CDR1 SGHNT and CDR2 YYREEE (reference sequence). This CDR3 is 14 amino acids long. This chain's CDR3 is CASSSGQSSYEQYF. CDR3 DNA: TGTGCCAGCAGCTCTGGACAGAGCTCCTACGAGCAGTACTTC.

The genes are TRBV19 and TRBJ2-5, with D possibly matching TRBD1 (5 bases). The germline V and J ends were trimmed by 0 bases and 4 bases, with 12 bases remaining between them. Germline V gives CDR1 LNHDA, CDR2 SQIVND (reference sequence). This CDR3 is 15 amino acids long. The CDR3 here is CASSIDWGSRETQYF. The DNA of the CDR3 is TGTGCCAGTAGTATAGATTGGGGCAGCAGAGAGACCCAGTACTTC.

This clone is a singleton in its sample. The chain carries TRBV5-5 and TRBJ2-1; no clear D gene. The length of the CDR3 is 12 residues. Germline V gives CDR1 SGHKS, CDR2 YYEKEE (reference sequence). Trimming removed 4 bases from V and 5 bases from J, with 7 bases in between. The CDR3 protein is CASSSQNNEQFF. CDR3 DNA sequence: TGTGCCAGCAGCAGCCAAAACAATGAGCAGTTCTTC.

The CDR3 region has the DNA TGTGCCAGCAGTTTATCGACTAGCTCGAGCCTCAACGAGCAGTACTTC. This codes for CASSLSTSSSLNEQYF. The V and J genes are TRBV6-5 and TRBJ2-7; 7 nucleotides match TRBD2. Looked up from germline, CDR1 is MNHEY and CDR2 is SVGAGI. The CDR3 covers 16 residues. V dropped 4 bases and J dropped 5; count of bases not matched to a gene: 14.

CDR3 sequence reads: CASSPMGPYEQYF. CDR3 sequence (DNA): TGTGCCAGCAGCCCCATGGGACCCTACGAGCAGTACTTC. V and J are TRBV11-3 and TRBJ2-7; D possibly uses TRBD1 or TRBD2 (5 bases each). Germline V gene data show CDR1 as SGHNT and CDR2 as YENEEA. The CDR3 loop spans 13 amino acids. Trimming pared 5 bases from V and 2 bases from J, leaving 10 bases between.